The clone carrying this T cell receptor beta chain was detected only a few times. Sequencing of TCR beta covered CD8+ and CD4+ T cells obtained from blood. This record belongs to a study of CD8 T cells in Susac syndrome. At the level of the study: Susac syndrome patients were untreated, on corticosteroids with some adding intravenous immunoglobulin, or on intravenous immunoglobulin only.

Random hexamers were used to reverse transcribe the RNA input (about 0.5 to 1 ug). One entry per CDR3 protein results from TCRdb running MiXCR on the immunoSEQ multiplex PCR reads. The sample has about 100,000 distinct CDR3 sequences; about 95% are singletons. Germline CDR1 SQVTM, CDR2 ANQGSEA. The CDR3 sequence is 12 residues long. V was cut by 4 bases and J by 1 base, with 7 bases left in between. Input material: CD8+ T cells from PBMCs. The sequence was collected from a human donor with Susac syndrome. The V call is TRBV29-1, the J call TRBJ1-1, with D uncertain. The CDR3 sequence is CSVVGANTEAFF. Here the CDR3 DNA reads TGCAGCGTTGTCGGAGCGAACACTGAAGCTTTCTTT.